This T cell receptor beta chain was sequenced during a study of cytomegalovirus exposure and HLA in healthy donors. Use of 60 Vbeta and 13 Jbeta primers characterized the PCR. Libraries were prepared by immunoSEQ multiplex PCR; TCRdb keeps only in-frame clonotypes and omits some of them. This repertoire shows around 200,000 clones, roughly 80% found once; its top ten account for 3.8%. Germline V gene data show CDR1 as ENHRY and CDR2 as SYGVKD. The V end was cut by 6 bases, the J end by 5 bases, with 13 bases between. CDR3 length: 13 residues. The V and J genes are TRBV10-3 and TRBJ2-5; no definite D call. Sequencing used PBMCs. This receptor was obtained from a man in his fifties in good health and CMV-seronegative. The CDR3 DNA reads TGTGCCATCAGCCCAGGTCCGCCCGAGACCCAGTACTTC. It translates to CAISPGPPETQYF.